Reported below is one TCR beta chain. The clone's antigen remains unknown. One base away there is no much larger clone; base qualities are not given. The data originate from a study of technical replicates of blood from several donors (dated by TCRdb to the late 2010s). Library prep was done by the immunoSEQ multiplex PCR assay. In its TCRdb copy, this immuneACCESS table keeps in-frame sequences only and misses some clones. Where compared with another copy, unresolved V genes explain less than half of these, and the others have no known cause. Within this sample are tens of thousands of clones, with roughly 96% of them counted one time only. The ten largest clones add up to around 0.24% of the sample. The germline ends are 19 bases apart after V is trimmed by 4 bases and J by 6 bases. As encoded in the germline V gene, CDR1 is SGHRS while CDR2 is YFSETQ. Its CDR3 holds 16 amino acids, cysteine through phenylalanine. Only the CDR3 DNA is retained, 48 bases long and in frame from the first base.

Sequenced: T cells isolated from PBMCs. This sequence was found in a human donor in good health. In this chain, TRBV5-1 is recombined with TRBJ2-2; TRBD1 is possibly the D segment (6 matching bases). The CDR3 is CASSPYRDDGAGELFF. The DNA sequence is given as TGCGCCAGCAGCCCATACAGGGACGATGGGGCCGGGGAGCTGTTTTTT. The CDR3, completed at both ends by the reference TRBV5-1 and TRBJ2-2 genes, gives the full variable domain KAGVTQTPRYLIKTRGQQVTLSCSPISGHRSVSWYQQTPGQGLQFLFEYFSETQRNKGNFPGRFSGRQFSNSRSEMNVSTLELGDSALYLCASSPYRDDGAGELFFGEGSRLTVL.